Below are 2 T cell receptor beta chains sequenced from a single sample in a study of T-cell reconstitution after alpha-beta-depleted transplantation in children. As it was prepared, the TCRbeta library received unique molecular identifiers. MiXCR was run by TCRdb on the PCR reads, yielding one entry per CDR3 protein. Of about 260,000 distinct CDR3 sequences in the sample, around 7.8% were seen once. The source was PBMCs, mostly from graft donor cells, collected 180 days after TCRalphabeta/CD19-depleted stem cell transplant. The origin of the receptors is a male patient aged 10 to 17 who had a stem cell transplant for acute lymphoblastic leukemia, so the T cells may come from the graft donor.

This clonotype was recorded at least ten times. The chain links TRBV20-1 to TRBJ2-3, with D uncertain. CDR1 and CDR2 (germline): DFQATT, SNEGSKA (reference sequence). Trimming took 4 bases from V and 4 from J, leaving 12 bases between them. The CDR3 covers 13 residues. The CDR3 DNA reads TGCAGTGCTACCGGGCCGAGAGCAGATACGCAGTATTTT. Protein product: CSATGPRADTQYF.

This clonotype was seen ten or more times. The CDR3 loop is CASSPGRPEAFF. The CDR3, as DNA: TGTGCCAGCAGCCCAGGACGGCCTGAAGCTTTCTTT. The rearrangement uses TRBV7-8 and TRBJ1-1; D gene ambiguous. The CDR3 loop spans 12 amino acids. Germline V lookup: CDR1 SGHVS, CDR2 FQNEAQ. V was trimmed by 5 bases and J by 6 bases, leaving 10 bases between them.